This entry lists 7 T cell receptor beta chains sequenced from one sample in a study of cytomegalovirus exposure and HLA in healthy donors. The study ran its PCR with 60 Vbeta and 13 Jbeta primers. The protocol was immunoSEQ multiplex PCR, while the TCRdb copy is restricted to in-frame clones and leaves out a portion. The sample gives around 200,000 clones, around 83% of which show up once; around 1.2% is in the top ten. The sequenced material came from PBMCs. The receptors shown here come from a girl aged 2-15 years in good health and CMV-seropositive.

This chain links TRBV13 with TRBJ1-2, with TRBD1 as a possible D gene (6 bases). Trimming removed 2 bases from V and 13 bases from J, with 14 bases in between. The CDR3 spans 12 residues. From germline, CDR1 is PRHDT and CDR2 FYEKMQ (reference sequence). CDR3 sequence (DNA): TGTGCCAGCAGCTTAAGTGGGGGCCCTGGCACCTTC. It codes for CASSLSGGPGTF.

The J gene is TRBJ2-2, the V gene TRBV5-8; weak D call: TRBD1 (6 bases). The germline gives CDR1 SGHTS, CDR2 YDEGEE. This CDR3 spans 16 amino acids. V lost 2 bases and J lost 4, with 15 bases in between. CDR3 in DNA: TGTGCCAGCAGCTTCGGGACAAAACTTCTCACCGGGGAGCTGTTTTTT. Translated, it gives CASSFGTKLLTGELFF. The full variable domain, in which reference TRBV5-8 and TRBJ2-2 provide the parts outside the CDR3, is EAGVTQSPTHLIKTRGQQATLRCSPISGHTSVYWYQQALGLGLQFLLWYDEGEERNRGNFPPRFSGRQFPNYSSELNVNALELEDSALYLCASSFGTKLLTGELFFGEGSRLTVL.

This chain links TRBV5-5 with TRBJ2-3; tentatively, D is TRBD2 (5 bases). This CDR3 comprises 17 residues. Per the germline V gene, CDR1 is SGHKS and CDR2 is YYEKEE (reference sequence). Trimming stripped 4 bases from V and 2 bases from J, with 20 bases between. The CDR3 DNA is TGTGCCAGCAGCGGGAAAAGCGTAGCGCTATCCACAGATACGCAGTATTTT. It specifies CASSGKSVALSTDTQYF.

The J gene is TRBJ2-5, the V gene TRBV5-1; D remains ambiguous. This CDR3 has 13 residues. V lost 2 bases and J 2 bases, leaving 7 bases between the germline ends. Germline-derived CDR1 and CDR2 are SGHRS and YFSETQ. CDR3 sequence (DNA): TGCGCCAGCAGCTTCGGTGTTCAAGAGACCCAGTACTTC. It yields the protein CASSFGVQETQYF.

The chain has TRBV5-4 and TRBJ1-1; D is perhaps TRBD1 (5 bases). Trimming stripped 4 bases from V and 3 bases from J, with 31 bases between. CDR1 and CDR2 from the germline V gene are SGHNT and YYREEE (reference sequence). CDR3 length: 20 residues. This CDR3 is CASSGRGFGGRLGTYTEAFF. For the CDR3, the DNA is TGTGCCAGCAGCGGGCGGGGGTTTGGGGGACGTTTAGGAACCTACACTGAAGCTTTCTTT. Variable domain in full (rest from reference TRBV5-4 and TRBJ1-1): ETGVTQSPTHLIKTRGQQVTLRCSSQSGHNTVSWYQQALGQGPQFIFQYYREEENGRGNFPPRFSGLQFPNYSSELNVNALELDDSALYLCASSGRGFGGRLGTYTEAFFGQGTRLTVV.

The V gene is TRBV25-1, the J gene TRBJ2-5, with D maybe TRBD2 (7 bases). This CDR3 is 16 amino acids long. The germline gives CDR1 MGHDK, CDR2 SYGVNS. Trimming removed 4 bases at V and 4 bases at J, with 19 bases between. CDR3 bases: TGTGCCAGCAGTGGCCCAGGGGAGGCGGGAGTAGAGACCCAGTACTTC. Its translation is CASSGPGEAGVETQYF.

The CDR3 is CASRRERVGEQYF. The CDR3 nucleotides read TGCGCCAGCAGACGGGAGAGGGTGGGGGAGCAGTACTTC. V and J are TRBV5-1 and TRBJ2-7; D may be TRBD2 (6 bases). CDR3 size: 13 residues. Germline V gives CDR1 SGHRS, CDR2 YFSETQ. V gave up 5 bases and J gave up 7 bases, with 16 bases separating them.